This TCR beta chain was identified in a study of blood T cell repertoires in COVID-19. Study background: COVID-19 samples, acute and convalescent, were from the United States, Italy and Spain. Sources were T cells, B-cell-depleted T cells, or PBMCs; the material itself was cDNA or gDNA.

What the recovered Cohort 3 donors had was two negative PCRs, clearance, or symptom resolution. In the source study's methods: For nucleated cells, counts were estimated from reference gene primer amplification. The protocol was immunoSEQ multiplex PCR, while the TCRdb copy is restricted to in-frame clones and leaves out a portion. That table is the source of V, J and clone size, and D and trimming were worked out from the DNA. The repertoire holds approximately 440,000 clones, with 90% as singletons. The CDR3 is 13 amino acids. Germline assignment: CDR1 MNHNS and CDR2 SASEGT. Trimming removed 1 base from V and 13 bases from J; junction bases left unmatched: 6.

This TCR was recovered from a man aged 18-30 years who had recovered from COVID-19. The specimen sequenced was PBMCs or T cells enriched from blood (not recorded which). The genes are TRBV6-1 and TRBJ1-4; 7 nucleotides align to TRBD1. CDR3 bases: TGTGCCAGCAGTGAAGACCGACGGACAGGACTGTTTTTT. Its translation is CASSEDRRTGLFF.